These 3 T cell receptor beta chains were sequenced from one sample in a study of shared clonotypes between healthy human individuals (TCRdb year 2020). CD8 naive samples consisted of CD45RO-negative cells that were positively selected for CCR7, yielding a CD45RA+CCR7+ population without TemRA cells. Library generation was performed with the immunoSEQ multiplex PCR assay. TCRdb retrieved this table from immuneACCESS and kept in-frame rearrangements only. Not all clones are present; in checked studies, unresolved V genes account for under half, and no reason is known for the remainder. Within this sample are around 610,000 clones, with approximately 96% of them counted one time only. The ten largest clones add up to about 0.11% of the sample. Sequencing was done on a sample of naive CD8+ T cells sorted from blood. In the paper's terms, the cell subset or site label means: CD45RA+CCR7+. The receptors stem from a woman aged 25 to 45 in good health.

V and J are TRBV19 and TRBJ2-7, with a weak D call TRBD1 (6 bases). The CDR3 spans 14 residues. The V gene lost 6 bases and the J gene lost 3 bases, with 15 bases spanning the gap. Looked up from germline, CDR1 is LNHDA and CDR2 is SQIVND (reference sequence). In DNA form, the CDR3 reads TGTGCCAGTAGCGCTACGACAGGATTCTACGAGCAGTACTTC. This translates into CASSATTGFYEQYF.

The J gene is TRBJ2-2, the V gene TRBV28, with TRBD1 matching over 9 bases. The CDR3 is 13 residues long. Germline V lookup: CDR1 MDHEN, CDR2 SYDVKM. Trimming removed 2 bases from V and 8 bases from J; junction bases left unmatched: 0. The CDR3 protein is CASSLGTGGELFF. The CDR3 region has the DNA TGTGCCAGCAGTTTAGGGACAGGGGGGGAGCTGTTTTTT.

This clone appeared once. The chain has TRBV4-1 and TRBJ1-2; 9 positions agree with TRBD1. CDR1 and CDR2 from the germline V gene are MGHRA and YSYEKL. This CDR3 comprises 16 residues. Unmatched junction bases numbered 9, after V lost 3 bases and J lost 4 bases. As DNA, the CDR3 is TGCGCCAGCAGCCATCCGGGACAGGGCAGGCTCTATGGCTACACCTTC. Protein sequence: CASSHPGQGRLYGYTF.